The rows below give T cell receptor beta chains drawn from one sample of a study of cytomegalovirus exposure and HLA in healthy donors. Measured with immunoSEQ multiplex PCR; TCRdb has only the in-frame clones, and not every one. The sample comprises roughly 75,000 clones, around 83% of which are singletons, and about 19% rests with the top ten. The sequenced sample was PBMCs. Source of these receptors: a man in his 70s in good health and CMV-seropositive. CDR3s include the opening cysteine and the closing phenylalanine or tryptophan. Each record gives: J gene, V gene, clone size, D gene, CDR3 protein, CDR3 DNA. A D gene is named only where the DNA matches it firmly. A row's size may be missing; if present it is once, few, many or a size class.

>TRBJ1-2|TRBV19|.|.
CASYGRQVWNGYTF
TGTGCCAGTTACGGAAGACAGGTCTGGAATGGCTACACCTTC
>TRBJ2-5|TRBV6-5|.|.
CASSFTQAQETQYF
TGTGCCAGCTCTTTCACGCAGGCGCAGGAGACCCAGTACTTC
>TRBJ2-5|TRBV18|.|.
CASSPSTGYQETQYF
TGTGCCAGCTCACCATCCACAGGGTACCAAGAGACCCAGTACTTC
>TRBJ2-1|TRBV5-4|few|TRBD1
CASSPDRAAYNEQFF
TGTGCCAGCAGCCCGGACAGGGCGGCGTACAATGAGCAGTTCTTC
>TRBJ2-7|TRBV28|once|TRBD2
CASLAGGGEQYF
TGTGCCAGCTTAGCGGGAGGCGGGGAGCAGTACTTC
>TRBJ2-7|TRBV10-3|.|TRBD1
CATGTVNEQYF
TGTGCCACCGGGACAGTCAACGAGCAGTACTTC
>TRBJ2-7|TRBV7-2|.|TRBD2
CASSLASGLTYEQYF
TGTGCCAGCAGCTTAGCTAGCGGGCTTACCTACGAGCAGTACTTC
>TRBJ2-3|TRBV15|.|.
CATRRSGTDTQYF
TGTGCCACCAGGCGGTCCGGCACAGATACGCAGTATTTT
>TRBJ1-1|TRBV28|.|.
CATGEGGDTEAFF
TGTGCCACAGGAGAGGGGGGGGACACTGAAGCTTTCTTT
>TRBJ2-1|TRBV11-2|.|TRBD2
CASSLDPLAGGSSSYNEQFF
TGTGCCAGCAGCTTAGACCCACTAGCGGGAGGGTCTAGCTCCTACAATGAGCAGTTCTTC
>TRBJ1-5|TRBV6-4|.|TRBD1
CASSNLGQGSNQPQHF
TGTGCCAGCAGTAACCTCGGACAGGGGAGCAATCAGCCCCAGCATTTT
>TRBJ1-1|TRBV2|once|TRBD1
CASSDGQGGTEAFF
TGTGCCAGCAGTGATGGACAGGGTGGAACTGAAGCTTTCTTT
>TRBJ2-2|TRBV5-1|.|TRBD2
CASSLEVAGATGELFF
TGCGCCAGCAGCTTGGAGGTAGCGGGAGCCACCGGGGAGCTGTTTTTT
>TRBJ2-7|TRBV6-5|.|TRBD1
CASSPRTGIYYEQYF
TGTGCCAGCAGTCCCCGGACAGGGATTTACTACGAGCAGTACTTC
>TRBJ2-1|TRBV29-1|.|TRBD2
CSVGRGVGYNEQFF
TGCAGCGTTGGCCGGGGGGTAGGTTACAATGAGCAGTTCTTC
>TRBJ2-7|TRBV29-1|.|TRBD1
CSAKQGPLNYEQYF
TGCAGCGCCAAACAGGGGCCGCTCAACTACGAGCAGTACTTC
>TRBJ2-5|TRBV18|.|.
CASSPRSGNQETQYF
TGTGCCAGCTCACCACGTTCGGGGAATCAAGAGACCCAGTACTTC
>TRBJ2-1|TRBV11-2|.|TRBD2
CASSSGRASSEQFF
TGTGCCAGCAGCAGCGGGAGGGCCTCATCTGAGCAGTTCTTC
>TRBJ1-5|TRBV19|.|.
CASSPGLRNQPQHF
TGTGCCAGTAGTCCAGGGTTGCGCAATCAGCCCCAGCATTTT
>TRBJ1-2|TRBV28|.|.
CASVGGARTYGYTF
TGTGCCAGCGTAGGAGGAGCCCGGACGTATGGCTACACCTTC
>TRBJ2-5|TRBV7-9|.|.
CASSHGGGRETQYF
TGTGCCAGCAGCCATGGAGGAGGGAGGGAGACCCAGTACTTC
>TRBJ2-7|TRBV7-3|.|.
CASSAQGDLEQYF
TGTGCCAGCAGCGCACAGGGAGATCTCGAGCAGTACTTC
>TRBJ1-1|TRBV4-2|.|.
CASSRGSANTEAFF
TGTGCCAGCAGTAGAGGATCAGCGAACACTGAAGCTTTCTTT
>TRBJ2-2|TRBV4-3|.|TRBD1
CASSDRQGIGTGELFF
TGCGCCAGCAGTGATCGACAGGGGATTGGAACCGGGGAGCTGTTTTTT
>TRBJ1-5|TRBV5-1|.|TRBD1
CASSLDRGSQPQHF
TGCGCCAGCAGCTTGGACAGGGGTAGTCAGCCCCAGCATTTT
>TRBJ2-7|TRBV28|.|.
CASSPTSLRYEQYF
TGTGCCAGCAGTCCGACTAGTCTAAGGTACGAGCAGTACTTC
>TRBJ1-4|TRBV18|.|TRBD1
CASSAGTGTGSGEKLFF
TGTGCCAGCTCGGCCGGGACAGGGACGGGCTCGGGTGAAAAACTGTTTTTT
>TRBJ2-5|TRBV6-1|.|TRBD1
CATGQGTLKEQYF
TGTGCCACTGGACAGGGTACCCTGAAAGAGCAGTACTTC
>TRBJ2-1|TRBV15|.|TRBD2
CATSPLASGVASYNEQFF
TGTGCCACCAGCCCGTTGGCGAGCGGGGTAGCCTCCTACAATGAGCAGTTCTTC
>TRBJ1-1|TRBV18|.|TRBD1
CASSTTGGTEAFF
TGTGCCAGCTCAACCACAGGGGGCACTGAAGCTTTCTTT
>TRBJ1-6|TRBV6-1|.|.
CASSDYPSGVSSYNSPLHF
TGTGCCAGCAGTGACTACCCCTCAGGGGTCAGCTCCTATAATTCACCCCTCCACTTT
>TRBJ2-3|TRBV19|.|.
CASSSSRRTDTQYF
TGTGCCAGTAGTAGCTCGCGGCGCACAGATACGCAGTATTTT
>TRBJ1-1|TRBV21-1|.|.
CASSRVQRLRVTEAFF
TGTGCCAGCTCACGAGTACAGCGGCTAAGGGTCACTGAAGCTTTCTTT
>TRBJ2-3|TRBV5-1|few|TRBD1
CASSPTGTAADTQYF
TGCGCCAGCAGCCCGACCGGGACAGCCGCAGATACGCAGTATTTT
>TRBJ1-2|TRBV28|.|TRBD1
CASSLGQGSYGYTF
TGTGCCAGCAGCCTCGGACAGGGCTCCTATGGCTACACCTTC
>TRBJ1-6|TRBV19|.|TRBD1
CASSRRDSIYNSPLHF
TGTGCCAGTAGCCGCCGGGACAGCATCTATAATTCACCCCTCCACTTT
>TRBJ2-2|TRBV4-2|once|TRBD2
CASSQESGRITGELFF
TGTGCCAGCAGCCAAGAAAGCGGGAGGATCACCGGGGAGCTGTTTTTT
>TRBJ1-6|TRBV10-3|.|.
CAISESADYNSPLHF
TGTGCCATCAGTGAGTCGGCGGATTATAATTCACCCCTCCACTTT
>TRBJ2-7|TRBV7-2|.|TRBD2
CASTSPWAGGNEQYF
TGTGCCAGCACCTCCCCCTGGGCGGGGGGGAACGAGCAGTACTTC
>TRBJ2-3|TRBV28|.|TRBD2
CASTYTSGAGTDTQYF
TGTGCCAGCACTTATACTAGCGGGGCTGGCACAGATACGCAGTATTTT